A selection of T cell receptor beta chains follows, all from one sample in a study of blood T cells in healthy people across ages. TCRdb fed the 5' RACE reads into MiXCR, producing one record per CDR3 protein. The data hold 550,000 to 650,000 distinct CDR3 sequences, with approximately 30% observed a single time. The sample taken for sequencing was blood. All receptors come from a woman of 80 years or more in good health. Both conserved end residues are part of each CDR3. The D gene is left open where the match is weak. Where a row states a size, it is once, few, many or the class of an expanded clone; other rows omit it.

clone_size j_call d_call v_call cdr3_aa cdr3_nt
many TRBJ1-4 NA TRBV29-1 CSVTRLREGEKLFF TGCAGCGTGACCCGACTTCGGGAGGGTGAAAAACTGTTTTTT
many TRBJ2-7 NA TRBV15 CATSTGLPLSYEQYF TGTGCCACCAGCACCGGACTACCCCTCTCCTACGAGCAGTACTTC
NA TRBJ1-1 TRBD1 TRBV7-3 CTSSLGGRNTEAFF TGTACCAGCAGCTTAGGGGGCCGGAACACTGAAGCTTTCTTT
NA TRBJ1-2 TRBD1 TRBV7-2 CASSATGGSYGYTF TGTGCCAGCAGCGCGACAGGGGGCAGCTATGGCTACACCTTC
many TRBJ1-5 TRBD1 TRBV10-3 CAIGTGGRNQPQHF TGTGCCATCGGGACAGGGGGTCGCAATCAGCCCCAGCATTTT
once TRBJ2-4 NA TRBV19 CASSTGVGKNIQYF TGTGCCAGTAGTACAGGGGTAGGCAAAAACATTCAGTACTTC
many TRBJ2-7 TRBD1 TRBV5-1 CASSSTDRSEQYF TGCGCCAGCAGCTCGACGGACAGGAGCGAGCAGTACTTC
NA TRBJ1-2 NA TRBV9 CASGKGDPYGYTF TGTGCCAGCGGAAAGGGAGATCCCTATGGCTACACCTTC
few TRBJ2-7 NA TRBV2 CASSEIPGNNEQYF TGTGCCAGCAGTGAAATACCTGGGAACAATGAGCAGTACTTC
many TRBJ2-5 TRBD2 TRBV15 CATSRGTSGGSFGTQYF TGTGCCACCAGCAGAGGGACTAGCGGGGGCTCATTTGGGACCCAGTACTTC
NA TRBJ2-7 NA TRBV6-2/TRBV6-3 CASCNRYEQYF TGTGCCAGCTGTAACCGTTACGAGCAGTACTTC
many TRBJ2-2 NA TRBV30 CAWSVLPATGELFF TGTGCCTGGAGTGTACTGCCTGCCACCGGGGAGCTGTTTTTT
NA TRBJ2-1 NA TRBV30 CAWRGGSVGENELFF TGTGCCTGGAGGGGCGGTTCGGTCGGGGAGAATGAGCTGTTCTTC
NA TRBJ1-4 TRBD1 TRBV2 CASSPSGTGREKLFF TGTGCCAGCAGTCCCTCCGGGACAGGGCGCGAAAAACTGTTTTTT
NA TRBJ1-4 NA TRBV5-1 CASRRSAATNEKLYF TGCGCCAGCAGGCGTTCAGCGGCAACTAATGAAAAACTGTATTTT
few TRBJ1-6 TRBD1 TRBV30 CACDREDSPLHF TGTGCCTGCGACAGGGAAGATTCACCCCTCCACTTT
few TRBJ2-7 TRBD2 TRBV13 CASRGDEQYF TGTGCCAGCCGGGGGGACGAGCAGTACTTC
NA TRBJ2-1 TRBD2 TRBV12-3/TRBV12-4 CAGRTSGGANEQFF TGTGCCGGCAGGACTAGCGGGGGGGCCAATGAGCAGTTCTTC
NA TRBJ2-1 TRBD2 TRBV20-1 CSARGRTSWPYNEQFF TGCAGTGCTAGGGGAAGGACTAGCTGGCCCTACAATGAGCAGTTCTTC
NA TRBJ1-5 NA TRBV6-5 CASKAGTYPPQHF TGTGCCAGCAAGGCAGGGACATATCCGCCCCAGCATTTT
many TRBJ2-7 NA TRBV5-1 CASSEGTALAPEQYF TGCGCCAGCAGCGAAGGGACGGCCCTAGCCCCCGAGCAGTACTTC
NA TRBJ2-6 NA TRBV20-1 CSAQSWTSSGANVLTF TGCAGTGCTCAATCCTGGACAAGCTCTGGGGCCAACGTCCTGACTTTC
once TRBJ2-5 TRBD2 TRBV2 CASSESGNQETQYF TGTGCCAGCAGTGAAAGCGGGAACCAAGAGACCCAGTACTTC
many TRBJ2-2 NA TRBV5-6 CASSFAGMKVFF TGTGCCAGCAGCTTTGCAGGGATGAAGGTGTTTTTT
many TRBJ1-6 TRBD1 TRBV7-9 CASTSGTGISSYNSPLHF TGTGCCAGCACCTCTGGGACAGGGATTAGCTCCTATAATTCACCCCTCCACTTT
NA TRBJ2-6 TRBD1 TRBV11-2 CASSLRTGGVGANVLTF TGTGCCAGCAGCCTCCGGACAGGGGGCGTTGGGGCCAACGTCCTGACTTTC
NA TRBJ1-2 TRBD1 TRBV12-3/TRBV12-4 CASRFDRGRSYGYTF TGTGCCAGCAGATTTGACAGGGGAAGAAGCTATGGCTACACCTTC
NA TRBJ1-1 TRBD1 TRBV20-1 CSASPAGTDTEAFF TGCAGTGCTAGTCCCGCAGGGACAGATACTGAAGCTTTCTTT
many TRBJ1-2 NA TRBV6-6 CASSSNRNVCTF TGTGCCAGCAGTTCTAACAGGAACGTCTGCACCTTC
NA TRBJ2-1 NA TRBV7-2 CASSYGQWVEQFF TGTGCCAGCAGTTATGGCCAGTGGGTTGAGCAGTTCTTC
many TRBJ1-2 TRBD1 TRBV25-1 CASSEVSGGADYTF TGTGCCAGCAGTGAGGTATCAGGGGGCGCGGACTACACCTTC
NA TRBJ2-3 TRBD1 TRBV11-3 CASSSTGDTDTQYF TGTGCCAGCAGCTCGACAGGGGACACAGATACGCAGTATTTT
many TRBJ2-7 NA TRBV12-3/TRBV12-4 CASSPSPRDGVTAYEQYF TGTGCCAGCAGCCCCTCCCCGCGTGATGGGGTCACCGCCTACGAGCAGTACTTC
NA TRBJ2-1 NA TRBV5-1 CASSPDSHNEQFF TGCGCCAGCAGCCCAGACTCCCACAATGAGCAGTTCTTC
NA TRBJ1-1 NA TRBV6-5 CASSYRPNTEAFF TGTGCCAGCAGTTACAGACCGAACACTGAAGCTTTCTTT
NA TRBJ2-1 NA TRBV15 CATSRDRAVTYEQFF TGTGCCACCAGCAGAGATAGAGCAGTAACCTACGAGCAGTTCTTC
many TRBJ2-1 TRBD2 TRBV15 CATGRRLASNEQFF TGTGCCACCGGCCGGAGACTAGCGTCAAATGAGCAGTTCTTC
many TRBJ1-1 TRBD1 TRBV5-1 CASSSRTGVNTEAFF TGCGCCAGCAGCAGTAGGACAGGGGTGAACACTGAAGCTTTCTTT
NA TRBJ2-3 TRBD2 TRBV19 CASSMSGVPDTQYF TGTGCCAGTAGTATGAGCGGGGTACCCGATACGCAGTATTTT
many TRBJ2-7 TRBD2 TRBV11-2 CASSLALAGEQYF TGTGCCAGCAGCTTAGCCCTAGCGGGAGAGCAGTACTTC
NA TRBJ2-3 TRBD1 TRBV5-1 CASRTGQGADTQYF TGCGCCAGCAGAACTGGGCAGGGGGCAGATACGCAGTATTTT
many TRBJ1-2 NA TRBV7-2 CASSPLLGYGYTF TGTGCCAGCAGCCCCCTCCTGGGTTATGGCTACACCTTC
many TRBJ2-5 NA TRBV7-6 CASTSPPQTQYF TGTGCCAGCACCAGCCCCCCCCAGACCCAGTACTTC
few TRBJ1-2 TRBD1 TRBV29-1 CSGGQGAGDGYTF TGCAGCGGCGGACAGGGGGCGGGGGATGGCTACACCTTC
many TRBJ2-5 NA TRBV20-1 CSARRSQLQETQYF TGCAGTGCTAGAAGGTCACAGCTCCAAGAGACCCAGTACTTC
NA TRBJ1-3 NA TRBV5-1 CASSLGEKPGNTIYF TGCGCCAGCAGCTTGGGGGAGAAACCTGGAAACACCATATATTTT
NA TRBJ2-3 TRBD2 TRBV12-3/TRBV12-4 CASTRSGVSSDTQYF TGTGCCAGCACCCGAAGCGGGGTGAGTTCAGATACGCAGTATTTT